This T cell receptor (beta chain) was documented in a study of CD4+ T cells in melanoma. Study-wide points: A reported correlation linked neoantigen-specific CD4+ T cells to CD8+, macrophage and B cell function.

Sequenced by immunoSEQ multiplex PCR; TCRdb stores in-frame clones only, minus some. The sample lists 13,000 to 15,000 clones; 75% to 90% were seen once. This CDR3 spans 12 amino acids. The germline V and J ends were trimmed by 5 bases and 8 bases, with 12 bases remaining between them. Looked up from germline, CDR1 is SGHVS and CDR2 is FNYEAQ. A note on this clone: The antigen is unknown.

The sample comprised cells from a culture (not recorded whether cultured in vitro). This rearrangement joins TRBV7-6 to TRBJ1-2; tentatively, D is TRBD1 (5 bases). This clonotype was obtained from a human donor with melanoma. CDR3 in DNA: TGTGCCAGCAGCCTTAGGGGATCGGGCTACACCTTC. Residues: CASSLRGSGYTF.